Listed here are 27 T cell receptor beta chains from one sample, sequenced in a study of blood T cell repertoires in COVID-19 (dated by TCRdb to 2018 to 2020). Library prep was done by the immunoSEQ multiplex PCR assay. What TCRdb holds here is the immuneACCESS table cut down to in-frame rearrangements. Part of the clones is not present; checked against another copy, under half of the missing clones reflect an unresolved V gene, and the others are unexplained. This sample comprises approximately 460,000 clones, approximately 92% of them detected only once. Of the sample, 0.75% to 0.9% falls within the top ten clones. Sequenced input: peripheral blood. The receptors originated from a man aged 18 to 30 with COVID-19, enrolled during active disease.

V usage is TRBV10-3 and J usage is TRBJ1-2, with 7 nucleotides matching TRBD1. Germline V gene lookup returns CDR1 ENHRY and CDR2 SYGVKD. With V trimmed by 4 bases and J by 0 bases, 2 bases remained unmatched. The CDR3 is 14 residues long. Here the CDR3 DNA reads TGTGCCATCAGTGCACAGGGGACTAACTATGGCTACACCTTC. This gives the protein CAISAQGTNYGYTF.

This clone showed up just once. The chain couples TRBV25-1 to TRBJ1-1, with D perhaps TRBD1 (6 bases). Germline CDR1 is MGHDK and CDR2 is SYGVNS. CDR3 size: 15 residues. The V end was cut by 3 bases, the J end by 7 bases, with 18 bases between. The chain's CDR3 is CASSDYHLKQGEAFF. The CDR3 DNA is TGTGCCAGCAGTGACTACCACCTGAAACAGGGTGAAGCTTTCTTT.

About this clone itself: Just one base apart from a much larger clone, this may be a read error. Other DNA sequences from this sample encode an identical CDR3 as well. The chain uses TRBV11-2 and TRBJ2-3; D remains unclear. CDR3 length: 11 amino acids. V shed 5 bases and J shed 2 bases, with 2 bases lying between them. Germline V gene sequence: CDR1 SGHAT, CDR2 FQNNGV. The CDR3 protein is CASSHTDTQYF. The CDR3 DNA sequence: TGTGCCAGCAGCCACACAGATACGCAGTATTTT.

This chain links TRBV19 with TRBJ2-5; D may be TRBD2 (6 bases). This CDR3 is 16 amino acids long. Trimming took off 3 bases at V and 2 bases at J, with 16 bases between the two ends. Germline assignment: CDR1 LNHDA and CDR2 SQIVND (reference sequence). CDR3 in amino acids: CASSIPSGPYQETQYF. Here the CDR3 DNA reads TGTGCCAGTAGTATTCCCAGCGGGCCCTATCAAGAGACCCAGTACTTC.

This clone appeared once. The CDR3 nucleotides are TGTGCCACCGGGACTAGCGGCTACGAGCAGTACTTC. Its translation is CATGTSGYEQYF. The chain employs TRBV27 and TRBJ2-7, with 11 bases that match TRBD2. Germline lookup yields CDR1 MNHEY and CDR2 SMNVEV (reference sequence). With V trimmed by 10 bases and J by 3 bases, 2 bases remained unmatched. This CDR3 has 12 residues.

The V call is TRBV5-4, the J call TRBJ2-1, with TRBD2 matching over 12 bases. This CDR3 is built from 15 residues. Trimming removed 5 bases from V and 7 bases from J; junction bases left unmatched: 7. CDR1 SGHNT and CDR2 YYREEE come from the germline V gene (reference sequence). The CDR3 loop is CASRSPGTSGNEQFF. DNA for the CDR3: TGTGCCAGCAGGTCCCCCGGGACTAGCGGGAATGAGCAGTTCTTC.

CDR3 region: CASQTGGDSYEQYF. The CDR3 bases are TGTGCCAGTCAGACAGGGGGCGACTCCTACGAGCAGTACTTC. The V gene is TRBV19, the J gene TRBJ2-7; 10 bases fit TRBD1. The germline CDR1 and CDR2 sequences are LNHDA and SQIVND (reference sequence). This CDR3 spans 14 amino acids. V shed 8 bases and J 0 bases; nucleotides not matched to a gene: 4.

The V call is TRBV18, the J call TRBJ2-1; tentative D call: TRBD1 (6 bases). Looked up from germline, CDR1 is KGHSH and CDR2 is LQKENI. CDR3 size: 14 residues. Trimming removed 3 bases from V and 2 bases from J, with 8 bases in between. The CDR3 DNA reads TGTGCCAGCTCACCGGGGACAACCTACAATGAGCAGTTCTTC. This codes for CASSPGTTYNEQFF.

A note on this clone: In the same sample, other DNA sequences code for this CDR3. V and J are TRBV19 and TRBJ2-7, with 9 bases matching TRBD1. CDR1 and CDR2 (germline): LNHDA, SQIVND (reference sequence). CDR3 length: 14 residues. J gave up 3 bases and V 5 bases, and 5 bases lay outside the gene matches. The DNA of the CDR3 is TGTGCCAGTAGTCTGACAGGGGGAAGCTACGAGCAGTACTTC. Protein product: CASSLTGGSYEQYF.

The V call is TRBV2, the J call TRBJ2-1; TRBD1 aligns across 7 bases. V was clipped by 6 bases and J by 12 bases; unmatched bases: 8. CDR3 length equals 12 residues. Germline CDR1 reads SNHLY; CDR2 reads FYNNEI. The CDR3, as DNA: TGTGCCAGCAGAAGGGACAGAGAGGGGCAGTTCTTC. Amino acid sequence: CASRRDREGQFF.

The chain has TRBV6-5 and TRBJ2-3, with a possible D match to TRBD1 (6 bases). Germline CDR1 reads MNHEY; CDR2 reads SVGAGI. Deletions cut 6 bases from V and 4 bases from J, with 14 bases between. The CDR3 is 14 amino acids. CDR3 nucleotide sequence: TGTGCCAGCAGCCCGGACAGCGTGCCAGATACGCAGTATTTT. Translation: CASSPDSVPDTQYF.

Here the CDR3 reads CASSIAAGYGYTF. CDR3 nucleotide sequence: TGTGCCAGTAGTATAGCTGCGGGCTATGGCTACACCTTC. The rearrangement uses TRBV19 and TRBJ1-2; D gene uncertain. Trimming stripped 1 base from V and 4 bases from J, with 7 bases between. This CDR3 region has 13 residues. Germline V lookup: CDR1 LNHDA, CDR2 SQIVND (reference sequence). The full variable domain, in which reference TRBV19 and TRBJ1-2 provide the parts outside the CDR3, is DGGITQSPKYLFRKEGQNVTLSCEQNLNHDAMYWYRQDPGQGLRLIYYSQIVNDFQKGDIAEGYSVSREKKESFPLTVTSAQKNPTAFYLCASSIAAGYGYTFGSGTRLTVV.

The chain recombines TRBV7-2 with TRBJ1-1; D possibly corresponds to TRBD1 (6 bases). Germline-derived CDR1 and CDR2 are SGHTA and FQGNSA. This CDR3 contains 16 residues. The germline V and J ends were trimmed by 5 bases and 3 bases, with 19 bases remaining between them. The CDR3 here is CASSPMLGGADTEAFF. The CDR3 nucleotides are TGTGCCAGCAGCCCAATGTTGGGGGGGGCGGACACTGAAGCTTTCTTT.

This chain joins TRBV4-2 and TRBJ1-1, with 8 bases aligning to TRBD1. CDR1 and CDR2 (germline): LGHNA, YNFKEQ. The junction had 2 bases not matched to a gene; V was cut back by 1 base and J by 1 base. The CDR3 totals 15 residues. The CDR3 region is CASSQGTGPNTEAFF. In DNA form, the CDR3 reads TGTGCCAGCAGCCAAGGGACAGGGCCGAACACTGAAGCTTTCTTT.

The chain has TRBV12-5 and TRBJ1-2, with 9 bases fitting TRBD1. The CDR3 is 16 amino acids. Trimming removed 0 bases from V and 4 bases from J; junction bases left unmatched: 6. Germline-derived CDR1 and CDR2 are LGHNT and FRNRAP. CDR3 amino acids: CASGLVQGAEGYGYTF. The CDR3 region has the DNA TGTGCTAGTGGTTTGGTACAGGGGGCGGAGGGCTATGGCTACACCTTC. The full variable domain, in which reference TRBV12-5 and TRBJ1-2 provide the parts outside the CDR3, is DARVTQTPRHKVTEMGQEVTMRCQPILGHNTVFWYRQTMMQGLELLAYFRNRAPLDDSGMPKDRFSAEMPDATLATLKIQPSEPRDSAVYFCASGLVQGAEGYGYTFGSGTRLTVV.

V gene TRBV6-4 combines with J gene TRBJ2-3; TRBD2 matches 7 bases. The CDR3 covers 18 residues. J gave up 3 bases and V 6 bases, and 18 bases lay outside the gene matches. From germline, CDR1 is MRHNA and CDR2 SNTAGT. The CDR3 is CASREGSSGPRVTDTQYF. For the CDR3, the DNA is TGTGCCAGCAGGGAGGGGTCTAGCGGTCCGAGGGTGACAGATACGCAGTATTTT.

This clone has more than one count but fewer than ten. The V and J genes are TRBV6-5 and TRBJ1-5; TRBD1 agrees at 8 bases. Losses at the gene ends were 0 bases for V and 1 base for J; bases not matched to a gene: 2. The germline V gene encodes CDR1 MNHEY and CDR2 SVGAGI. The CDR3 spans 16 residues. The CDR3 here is CASSYSRQGSNQPQHF. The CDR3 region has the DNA TGTGCCAGCAGTTACTCTAGACAGGGGAGCAATCAGCCCCAGCATTTT.

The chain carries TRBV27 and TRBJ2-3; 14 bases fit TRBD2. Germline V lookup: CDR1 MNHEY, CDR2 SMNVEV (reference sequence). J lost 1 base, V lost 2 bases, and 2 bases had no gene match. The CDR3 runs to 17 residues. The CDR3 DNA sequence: TGTGCCAGCAGTTTACGGGGACTAGCGGGGGGCACAGATACGCAGTATTTT. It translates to CASSLRGLAGGTDTQYF.

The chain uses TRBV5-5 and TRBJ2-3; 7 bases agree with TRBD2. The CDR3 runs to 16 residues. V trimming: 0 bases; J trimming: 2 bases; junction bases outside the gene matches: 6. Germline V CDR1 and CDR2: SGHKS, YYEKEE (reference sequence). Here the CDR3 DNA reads TGTGCCAGCAGCTTGGGGCTAGCGGCAGTCACAGATACGCAGTATTTT. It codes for CASSLGLAAVTDTQYF.

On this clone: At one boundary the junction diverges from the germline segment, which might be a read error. The CDR3 sequence: CAWSVGLSSHEQYF. The CDR3 bases are TGTGCCTGGAGTGTAGGACTCAGCTCCCACGAGCAGTACTTC. The chain links TRBV30 to TRBJ2-7; a possible D gene is TRBD2 (5 bases). Germline lookup yields CDR1 GTSNPN and CDR2 SVGIG (reference sequence). The CDR3 is 14 residues long.

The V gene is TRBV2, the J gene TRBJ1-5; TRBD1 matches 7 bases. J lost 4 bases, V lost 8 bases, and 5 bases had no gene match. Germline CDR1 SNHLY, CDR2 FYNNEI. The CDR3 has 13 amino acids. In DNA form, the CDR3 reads TGTGCCAGCGGGGGACAGCCAAATCAGCCCCAGCATTTT. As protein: CASGGQPNQPQHF.

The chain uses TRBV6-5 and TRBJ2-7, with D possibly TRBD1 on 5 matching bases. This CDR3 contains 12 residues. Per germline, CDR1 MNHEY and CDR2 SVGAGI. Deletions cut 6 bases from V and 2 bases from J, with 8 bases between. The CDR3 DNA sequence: TGTGCCAGCAGGTCAGGGCCCTACGAGCAGTACTTC. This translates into CASRSGPYEQYF.

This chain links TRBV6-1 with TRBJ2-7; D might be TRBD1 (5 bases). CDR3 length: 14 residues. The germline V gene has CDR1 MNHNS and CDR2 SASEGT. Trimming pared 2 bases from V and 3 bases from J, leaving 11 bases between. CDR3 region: CASSEPDTNYEQYF. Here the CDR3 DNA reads TGTGCCAGCAGTGAACCGGACACCAACTACGAGCAGTACTTC.

This CDR3 is CASSLSALPPTDTQYF. Written as DNA, the CDR3 is TGTGCCAGCAGCTTATCAGCGCTCCCTCCCACCGATACGCAGTATTTT. The rearrangement links TRBV7-9 to TRBJ2-3; D uncertain. In germline, CDR1 is SEHNR, CDR2 FQNEAQ (reference sequence). The V gene lost 2 bases and the J gene lost 6 bases, with 18 bases spanning the gap. There are 16 residues in the CDR3.

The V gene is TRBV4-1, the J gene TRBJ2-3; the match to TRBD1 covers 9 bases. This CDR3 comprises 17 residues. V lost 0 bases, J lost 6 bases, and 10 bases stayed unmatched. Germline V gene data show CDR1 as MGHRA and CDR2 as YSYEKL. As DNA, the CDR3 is TGCGCCAGCAGCCAAGAAGGGCCCGGGACAGGGTACGATACGCAGTATTTT. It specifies CASSQEGPGTGYDTQYF.

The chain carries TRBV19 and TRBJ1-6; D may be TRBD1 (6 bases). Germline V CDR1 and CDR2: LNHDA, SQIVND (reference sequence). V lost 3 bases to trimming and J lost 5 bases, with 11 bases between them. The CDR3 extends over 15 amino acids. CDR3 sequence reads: CASSIWDKDNSPLHF. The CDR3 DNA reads TGTGCCAGTAGTATTTGGGACAAAGATAATTCACCCCTCCACTTT. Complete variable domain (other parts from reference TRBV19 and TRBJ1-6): DGGITQSPKYLFRKEGQNVTLSCEQNLNHDAMYWYRQDPGQGLRLIYYSQIVNDFQKGDIAEGYSVSREKKESFPLTVTSAQKNPTAFYLCASSIWDKDNSPLHFGNGTRLTVT.

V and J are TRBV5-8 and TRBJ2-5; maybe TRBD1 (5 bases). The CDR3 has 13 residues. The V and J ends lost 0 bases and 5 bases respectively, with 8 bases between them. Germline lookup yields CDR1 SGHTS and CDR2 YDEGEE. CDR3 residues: CASSLAGRETQYF. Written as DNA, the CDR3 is TGTGCCAGCAGCTTGGCAGGGCGGGAGACCCAGTACTTC.